This T cell receptor beta chain is from a study of blood T cell repertoires in COVID-19. In the source study's methods: Cell counts per sample came from amplifying reference gene primers. Clones were read by immunoSEQ multiplex PCR, and TCRdb kept only the in-frame ones, dropping some. Clonal size and the V and J genes are those of that table, whereas D and trimming came from the DNA. This sample has approximately 200,000 clones, with roughly 88% found just once. V lost 1 base and J 0 bases, leaving 11 bases between the germline ends. The CDR3 loop spans 16 amino acids. Looked up from germline, CDR1 is SGHRS and CDR2 is YFSETQ. Clinical history as reported by participants underpinned cohort assignment. The study recruited exposed participants who had met a COVID-19 case within 2 weeks before entry.

The TCR was taken from a woman in her twenties or thirties who had been exposed to COVID-19. Material: PBMCs or T cells enriched from blood (not recorded which). The chain recombines TRBV5-1 with TRBJ1-3, with D unresolved. CDR3 DNA: TGCGCCAGCAGCTTGTGGCAGGCCAACTCTGGAAACACCATATATTTT. Amino acids: CASSLWQANSGNTIYF.